Reported below is one T cell receptor beta chain. The data originate from a study of blood T cell repertoires in COVID-19. About the research overall: Both acute and convalescent COVID-19 samples were obtained from the United States, Italy and Spain. In each case, the material was cDNA or gDNA derived from T cells, B-cell-depleted T cells, or PBMCs.

This CDR3 spans 16 amino acids. J lost 5 bases, V lost 3 bases, and 9 bases had no gene match. The V gene's germline CDR1 is SGHRS and CDR2 YFSETQ. As originally analysed: Amplification of reference gene primers was used by the study to estimate nucleated cell counts. Profiled with immunoSEQ multiplex PCR; TCRdb holds only in-frame clones, not every one. D and trimming come from the DNA, and the V and J calls and clone size come from that table. There are some 150,000 clones in the sample; roughly nine tenths occur only once, and around 1.5% lies in the top ten. Sequencing used peripheral blood. This chain links TRBV5-1 with TRBJ2-3; the match to TRBD1 covers 10 bases. The origin of this receptor is a human donor in a cohort sampled during active COVID-19. CDR3 coding DNA: TGCGCCAGCAGCTCCTTGGGACAGGGGAAGAAAGATACGCAGTATTTT. It encodes CASSSLGQGKKDTQYF.